This T cell receptor (beta chain) originates from a study of Ad26.COV2.S vaccination and SARS-CoV-2 variants. Turning to the study itself: Donor participated within the Ad26.COV2.S arm of the COV1001 trial. Administration of Ad26.COV2.S was intramuscular, either once or twice 56 days apart.

CDR3 length equals 14 residues. Germline assignment: CDR1 MNHEY and CDR2 SVGEGT. Trimming took 4 bases from V and 6 from J, leaving 10 bases between them. The treatment denotes: roughly 19 received Ad26.COV2.S at low or high dose, single or two shots; about five received placebo; per-sample allocation not given. The samples date from day 63 after the first vaccine or placebo injection. The assay was immunoSEQ multiplex PCR, and TCRdb's table has in-frame clones only and misses some. The repertoire has roughly 350,000 clones, approximately 90% of them found once; the top ten carry 6.4%. Whole-study results and caveats: Breadth and depth estimates from TCRs may understate total T cell responses.

Worth noting for this clone: Its target is not known.

The TCR originated in a person between 18 and 60 years old who received the Ad26.COV2.S COVID-19 vaccine or a placebo. Sequenced here: peripheral blood, sampled in a trial of Ad26.COV2.S vaccine versus placebo. The chain employs TRBV6-2 or TRBV6-3 and TRBJ1-6, with D possibly matching TRBD1 (6 bases). Here the CDR3 reads CASSWGQVNSPLHF. The CDR3 DNA is TGTGCCAGCAGTTGGGGACAAGTTAATTCACCCCTCCACTTT.